The 4 T cell receptor beta chains below were found in one sample sequenced in a study of post-analysis software for immune sequencing data. Study-wide points: The five TRBV segments detected at higher frequency in patients than in controls included TRBV5-6, TRBV5-1 and TRBV20-1.

Their antigen targets remain unknown. Prepared libraries of TCR beta cDNA carried unique molecular identifiers. MiXCR, run by TCRdb on the PCR reads, gives a single entry per CDR3 protein. The sample holds fewer than 700,000 distinct CDR3 sequences, around 44% seen once. Sequencing used blood. The receptors were gathered from a girl aged 5 to 17 with multiple sclerosis.

This chain connects TRBV12-3 or TRBV12-4 to TRBJ2-5, with D perhaps TRBD2 (5 bases). The end of the DNA aligns better with TRBJ2-7, so the J call may be wrong. The CDR3 is 12 residues long. This CDR3 reads CASREGGHEQYF. The CDR3 DNA follows: TGTGCCAGCAGAGAGGGTGGCCACGAGCAGTACTTC.

Turning to this clonotype: A much larger clonotype is one base distant, so this may be a read error. V is TRBV7-3 and J is TRBJ1-6; D gene ambiguous. The germline gives CDR1 SGHTA, CDR2 FQGTGA. The CDR3 extends over 13 amino acids. Trimming removed 5 bases at V and 7 bases at J, with 9 bases between. The CDR3 loop reads CASSRTGNSPLHF. As DNA, the CDR3 is TGTGCCAGCAGCCGGACGGGGAATTCACCCCTCCACTTT.

This clonotype was counted ten times or more. DNA of the CDR3: TGCGCCAGCAGCCAAGGTCCCCCAGGGCAAGGTTACAATGAGCAGTTCTTC. Translating gives CASSQGPPGQGYNEQFF. This chain uses TRBV4-1 with TRBJ2-1; tentative D call: TRBD1 (5 bases). Germline lookup yields CDR1 MGHRA and CDR2 YSYEKL. The CDR3 consists of 17 residues. V lost 1 base and J 4 bases, leaving 17 bases between the germline ends.

This clonotype showed up just a few times. The rearrangement links TRBV5-1 to TRBJ2-1; unclear D gene. This CDR3 comprises 13 residues. Germline loops: CDR1 SGHRS, CDR2 YFSETQ. Trimming pared 0 bases from V and 5 bases from J, leaving 6 bases between. The CDR3 nucleotides are TGCGCCAGCAGCTTGGAGACCCACAATGAGCAGTTCTTC. Translated, it gives CASSLETHNEQFF.